The 2 T cell receptor beta chains listed next were all sequenced from one sample in a study of T cells in Graves' hyperthyroidism and ophthalmopathy. Amplification of TCR beta CDR3 regions used RNA as the template. HTBI primers were the set used in a first-round RT-PCR of the TCR CDR3. TCRdb analysed the multiplex PCR reads with MiXCR anew, one entry per CDR3 protein. The sample consists of around 580,000 distinct CDR3 sequences, about 43% of them appearing once. Input material: peripheral blood or thyroid tissue (not recorded which). These receptors all come from a woman aged 18-35 years with Graves' hyperthyroidism.

This clonotype was observed many times. The chain uses TRBV4-3 and TRBJ2-7; D is perhaps TRBD2 (6 bases). Trimming cost V 4 bases and J 0 bases, with 13 bases left between them. The CDR3 loop spans 15 amino acids. CDR1 LGHNA and CDR2 YSLEER come from the germline V gene. The CDR3, as DNA: TGCGCCAGCAGCCCCTCCCGGACTATCTCCTACGAGCAGTACTTC. The encoded protein is CASSPSRTISYEQYF.

The rearrangement uses TRBV19 and TRBJ1-4, with D unresolved. V was shortened by 3 bases and J by 5 bases, with 16 bases between the two germline ends. The length of the CDR3 is 16 residues. CDR1 is LNHDA and CDR2 is SQIVND in the germline V gene (reference sequence). The CDR3 nucleotides read TGTGCCAGTAGTATTTCTCCCCGAGAGGGCAATGAAAAACTGTTTTTT. Translated, it gives CASSISPREGNEKLFF.